This entry concerns a single T cell receptor (beta chain). This clonotype was counted many times. Its antigen is still unknown. There are no base qualities to consult, and no much larger clone falls within one base. The data were obtained in a study of low-dose radiotherapy and immunotherapy resistance in tumors (dated by TCRdb to between 2021 and 2022). For context, the study as a whole: In Cohort 1, each fraction delivered 0.5 Gy every 2 weeks, and the prescribed total PTV dose was 6.5 Gy. Patients in Cohort 2 were given 1 Gy per fraction every two weeks, for a total of 13 Gy across 26 weeks. Eight patients were included in the translational analysis, namely three from the first dose cohort plus the first five from the second dose cohort. Patients were given nivolumab as a 240 mg flat dose every two weeks and ipilimumab at 1 mg/kg every six weeks, with both drugs delivered intravenously. Intravenous cyclophosphamide at 200 mg/m2 was administered every two weeks, one day ahead of each radiation and immunotherapy administration. Starting on cycle 1 day 1, patients took 300 mg of aspirin by mouth once a day for four cycles. An Illumina MiniSeq instrument was used to deep-sequence the TCRalpha and TCRbeta libraries. Randomization of trial participants into treatment groups was not performed. First-strand cDNA was synthesized with Superscript III and a set of TRAV- and TRBV-specific primers, covering both TCRalpha and TCRbeta chains.

Read against the paper, the sample's time point label means: before trial treatment. The donors took part in RACIN, a single-arm, phase I, dose-escalation trial that combined nivolumab, ipilimumab, aspirin, low-dose cyclophosphamide and low-dose radiotherapy. Patients were eligible if they had advanced solid tumors that were TIL-negative. The reads were generated on an Illumina MiniSeq. An approximately 20-cycle PCR with Phusion amplified the TCRs, pairing a constant-region primer with the adapter that was attached to the V primers. The MessageAmp II aRNA Amplification Kit was used to amplify the isolated mRNA, with in vitro transcription run for 16 hours at 37 degrees C. The Dynabeads mRNA DIRECT Purification Kit was used to isolate the mRNA for TCR sequencing. Indexed Illumina adapters were added in a second Phusion PCR of about 24 cycles, after which AMPure XP beads were used to purify the products. The published analysis was carried out like this. Custom Perl scripts were used to pool TCR sequences that encoded the same protein, to remove out-of-frame sequences, and to calculate the abundance of each clonotype. Any TCR sequence supported by only a single read was excluded from analysis. Shannon entropy, Gini index, clonality, richness, and the frequency of TCRs shared between repertoires were included as repertoire metrics. Starting from the raw public reads, TCRdb applied fastp trimming at Q25, assembled clones with MiXCR and retained in-frame beta chains. For every CDR3 protein sequence, its rows merge into one entry that carries the most common genes and DNA. The V and J calls come from TCRdb's annotation, not from the publication. This sample lists tens of thousands of distinct CDR3 sequences; roughly 12% were detected once. The ten largest clonotypes hold approximately 6% of the sample.

V lost 1 base and J lost 7 bases; the stretch between them is 23 bases long. Measured from the cysteine to the phenylalanine, the CDR3 is 17 residues long. The entry retains the CDR3 DNA only, 51 bases that are in frame from base 1. The germline V gene (reference sequence) yields DFQATT for CDR1 and SNEGSKA for CDR2. The rearranged chain carries TRBV20-1 and TRBJ2-1, with the D gene not clear enough to name. This sequence originates from a female donor with ovarian cancer. Sequences were derived from PBMCs, sampled before treatment. The CDR3 has the sequence CSARVPLGRLTRNEQFF. The nucleotides are TGCAGTGCTAGAGTGCCCCTGGGAAGGCTAACCAGGAATGAGCAGTTCTTC.